The text below deals with one T cell receptor (beta chain). Original processing methods: Amplification with reference gene primers provided the estimates of nucleated cell counts. Sequenced by immunoSEQ multiplex PCR; TCRdb stores in-frame clones only, minus some. That table gives V, J and clone size, and the DNA gave D and trimming. The table has 65,000 to 90,000 clones, approximately 89% seen once. The sample is drawn from a study of blood T cell repertoires in COVID-19. Whole-study context: Some COVID-19 samples were acute and others convalescent; all came from the United States, Italy and Spain. The analysed material was cDNA or gDNA that came from T cells, B-cell-depleted T cells, or PBMCs.

CDR1 is SNHLY, CDR2 FYNNEI, per germline. The CDR3 has 14 amino acids. The V gene lost 5 bases and the J gene lost 8 bases, with 15 bases spanning the gap. This clonotype originated in a human donor in a cohort sampled during active COVID-19. Sequenced: peripheral blood. This chain joins TRBV2 and TRBJ1-4, with D tentatively TRBD1 (5 bases). CDR3 amino acids: CASSWLEGREKLFF. The CDR3 nucleotides read TGTGCCAGCAGTTGGCTGGAGGGGCGGGAAAAACTGTTTTTT.